Ten or more counts support the clone carrying this TCR beta chain. Germline V CDR1 and CDR2: SGHDT, YYEEEE. With V trimmed by 2 bases and J by 7 bases, 11 bases remained unmatched. The CDR3 contains 16 residues. A 5'RACE template-switching step, the method used to make TCR cDNA, added a universal primer site and UMIs. TCRdb reprocessed the 5' RACE reads via MiXCR and lists one record per CDR3 protein. The sample has some 120,000 distinct CDR3 sequences, roughly 6.7% seen once; the top ten hold roughly 2.6%. The sample is drawn from a study of T cells after yellow fever vaccination. For the study at large: The SMART-Seq v4 Ultra Low Input method served to prepare the low-cell-number fractions.

The input for sequencing was CD4+ T cells sorted from PBMCs, taken 9 to 11 days after the first yellow fever vaccination. The origin of this receptor is a man aged 18 to 35 who received the YFV17D yellow fever vaccine. V and J are TRBV5-6 and TRBJ2-1; 8 bases are shared with TRBD2. The CDR3 DNA follows: TGTGCCAGCAGCTTCCCAGGGGCGCGGGGGGATAATGAGCAGTTCTTC. Translated, it gives CASSFPGARGDNEQFF.